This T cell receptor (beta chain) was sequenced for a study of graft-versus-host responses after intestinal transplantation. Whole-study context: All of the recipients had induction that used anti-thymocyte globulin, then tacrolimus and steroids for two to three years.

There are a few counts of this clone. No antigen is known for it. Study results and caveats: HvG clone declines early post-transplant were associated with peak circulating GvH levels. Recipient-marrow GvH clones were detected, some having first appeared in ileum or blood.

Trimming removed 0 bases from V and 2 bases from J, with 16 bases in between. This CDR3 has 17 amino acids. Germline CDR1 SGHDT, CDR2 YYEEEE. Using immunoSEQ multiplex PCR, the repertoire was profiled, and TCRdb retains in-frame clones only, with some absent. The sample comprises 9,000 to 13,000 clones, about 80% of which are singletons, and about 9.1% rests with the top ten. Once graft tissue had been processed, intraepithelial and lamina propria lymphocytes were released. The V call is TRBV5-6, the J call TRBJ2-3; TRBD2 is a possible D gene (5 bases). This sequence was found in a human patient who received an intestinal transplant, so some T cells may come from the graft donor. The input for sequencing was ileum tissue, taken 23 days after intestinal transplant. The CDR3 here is CASSLGFGETYTDTQYF. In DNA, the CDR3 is TGTGCCAGCAGCTTGGGTTTCGGGGAAACCTACACAGATACGCAGTATTTT.